The 9 T cell receptor beta chains below were found in one sample sequenced in a study of blood T cell repertoires in COVID-19. Sequencing used immunoSEQ multiplex PCR; TCRdb keeps in-frame clones, though not all of them. The sample holds 150,000 to 200,000 clones; 89% are singletons and the top ten take approximately 0.8%. Sequencing used PBMCs or T cells enriched from blood (not recorded which). The source is a woman aged 18 to 35 who had recovered from COVID-19.

This clone was found a few times. The chain combines TRBV27 with TRBJ2-1; TRBD1 is a possible D gene (5 bases). Trimming shortened V by 2 bases and J by 10 bases, and 6 bases separated the two germline ends. Germline assignment: CDR1 MNHEY and CDR2 SMNVEV (reference sequence). This CDR3 has 11 amino acids. The CDR3 protein is CASSLGAEQFF. CDR3 DNA: TGTGCCAGCAGTTTAGGGGCCGAGCAGTTCTTC.

This chain connects TRBV7-8 to TRBJ1-2; D is ambiguous. Trimming pared 2 bases from V and 4 bases from J, leaving 20 bases between. Germline CDR1 SGHVS, CDR2 FQNEAQ. This CDR3 comprises 17 residues. CDR3: CASSLNNQGRGSYGYTF. The CDR3 DNA sequence: TGTGCCAGCAGCTTAAACAACCAAGGACGGGGATCCTATGGCTACACCTTC.

The J gene is TRBJ2-1, the V gene TRBV28; the match to TRBD2 covers 8 bases. The germline V gene has CDR1 MDHEN and CDR2 SYDVKM. The CDR3 extends over 15 amino acids. Unmatched junction bases numbered 11, after V lost 7 bases and J lost 6 bases. CDR3 loop: CASKAVAGTSNEQFF. The DNA for the CDR3 is TGTGCCAGCAAGGCTGTAGCGGGGACTTCCAATGAGCAGTTCTTC.

V is TRBV5-4 and J is TRBJ2-7; D may be TRBD1 (5 bases). The CDR3 sequence is 12 residues long. In germline, CDR1 is SGHNT, CDR2 YYREEE (reference sequence). Trimming shortened V by 4 bases and J by 5 bases, and 10 bases separated the two germline ends. CDR3 protein: CASSVLRDEQYF. In DNA form, the CDR3 reads TGTGCCAGCAGCGTCCTCAGGGACGAGCAGTACTTC.

The count of this clone is one. The CDR3 sequence is CASRKTGADNEAFF. The CDR3 coding sequence is TGCGCCAGCAGGAAGACAGGAGCTGATAATGAAGCTTTCTTT. The V call is TRBV10-2, the J call TRBJ1-1; possible D gene TRBD1, 6 bases. This CDR3 has 14 amino acids. Trimming took off 6 bases at V and 7 bases at J, with 18 bases between the two ends. Germline V gene data show CDR1 as WSHSY and CDR2 as SAAADI.

This clone appeared once. The V call is TRBV6-5, the J call TRBJ2-2, with TRBD1 matching over 7 bases. This CDR3 contains 15 residues. Germline assignment: CDR1 MNHEY and CDR2 SVGAGI. Trimming cost V 2 bases and J 4 bases; bases outside gene matches: 4. CDR3 residues: CASSYEGATTGELFF. The CDR3 region has the DNA TGTGCCAGCAGTTACGAGGGGGCGACCACCGGGGAGCTGTTTTTT.

The chain combines TRBV27 with TRBJ1-1, with unresolved D. The V end was cut by 6 bases, the J end by 0 bases, with 11 bases between. The CDR3 spans 14 residues. The germline gives CDR1 MNHEY, CDR2 SMNVEV (reference sequence). The CDR3 DNA is TGTGCCAGCAGGGAGGGAAGCATGAACACTGAAGCTTTCTTT. Translating it yields CASREGSMNTEAFF.

V is TRBV2 and J is TRBJ2-7; 7 nucleotides align to TRBD1. V dropped 5 bases and J dropped 3; count of bases not matched to a gene: 7. CDR1 is SNHLY and CDR2 is FYNNEI in the germline V gene. This CDR3 has 14 amino acids. The chain's CDR3 is CASSLTGTVYEQYF. The CDR3 bases are TGTGCCAGCAGTTTAACCGGGACAGTCTACGAGCAGTACTTC.

The chain uses TRBV27 and TRBJ2-7; 7 bases are a match to TRBD2. The ends lost 2 bases at V and 6 bases at J; junction bases unmatched: 4. This CDR3 is built from 13 residues. CDR1 is MNHEY, CDR2 SMNVEV, per germline (reference sequence). CDR3 in amino acids: CASSLLGLGEQYF. In DNA form, the CDR3 reads TGTGCCAGCAGTTTACTCGGACTAGGCGAGCAGTACTTC.